This T cell receptor beta chain was retrieved from a study of neurological immune-mediated disorders. Study at large: There were some 34 multiple sclerosis patients; approximately 31 were relapsing-remitting and 3 were secondary progressive.

From 15-18 subjects, every sequencing run obtained over 170 million TCR-beta sequences. TCRdb redid the calling of the 5' RACE reads with MiXCR, one entry per CDR3 protein. In the table there are approximately 40,000 distinct CDR3 sequences, 3.8% of which are singletons. This clonotype was detected many times. Its cognate antigen is unknown. Germline V gene sequence: CDR1 SQVTM, CDR2 ANQGSEA. V lost 7 bases to trimming and J lost 0 bases, with 19 bases between them. The CDR3 extends over 16 amino acids. Findings and caveats of the study: Neither clinical nor MRI features were found to be associated with the multiple sclerosis repertoire cluster. Grouping of repertoires by phylogeny put those of 18 of 34 multiple sclerosis patients into a single related-CDR3 cluster, a possible signature.

The sequence came from a man younger than 40 with multiple sclerosis. Specimen: PBMCs. V and J are TRBV29-1 and TRBJ2-1; possible D gene TRBD1, 8 bases. CDR3 in amino acids: CSARQGRGSSYNEQFF. The CDR3 DNA sequence: TGCAGCGCAAGACAGGGGAGGGGCAGCTCCTACAATGAGCAGTTCTTC.